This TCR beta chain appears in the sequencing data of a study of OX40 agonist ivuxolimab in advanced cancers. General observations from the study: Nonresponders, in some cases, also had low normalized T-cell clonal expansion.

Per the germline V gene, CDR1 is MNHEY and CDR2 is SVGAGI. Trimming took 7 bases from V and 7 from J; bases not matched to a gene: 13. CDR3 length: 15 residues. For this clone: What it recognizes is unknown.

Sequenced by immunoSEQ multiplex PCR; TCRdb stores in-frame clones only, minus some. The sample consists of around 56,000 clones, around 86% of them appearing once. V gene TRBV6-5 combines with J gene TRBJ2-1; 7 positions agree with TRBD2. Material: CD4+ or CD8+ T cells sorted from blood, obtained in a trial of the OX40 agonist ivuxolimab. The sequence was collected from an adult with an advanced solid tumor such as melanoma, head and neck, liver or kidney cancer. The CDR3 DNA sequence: TGTGCCAGCAAGGGAGGAGGTAGCGGGTATAATGAGCAGTTCTTC. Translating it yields CASKGGGSGYNEQFF.